This TCR beta chain came from a study of blood T cells in healthy people across ages. Study outcomes and limitations: PBMCs went unsorted, and a conclusive naive versus antigen-experienced comparison was therefore prevented.

V trimming: 9 bases; J trimming: 4 bases; junction bases outside the gene matches: 7. The V gene's germline CDR1 is SGHAT and CDR2 FQNNGV. There are 15 residues in the CDR3. The authors ran a second PCR of about 7 to 11 cycles using a sample-barcoded 5' primer and a J-beta primer mix. Every cDNA was tagged by a template-switch adaptor with 12 random nucleotides. TCRdb reprocessed the 5' RACE reads via MiXCR and lists one record per CDR3 protein. The sample carries approximately 600,000 distinct CDR3 sequences, approximately 59% recorded once. This clonotype was picked up one time. Its matching antigen is unknown.

The chain is built from TRBV11-2 and TRBJ2-2; 11 positions agree with TRBD2. Sequenced input: blood. This clonotype was sampled from a man aged 55 to 69 in good health. CDR3 nucleotide sequence: TGTGCCAGTAGCCTTAGCGGGGGGGTCACCGGGGAGCTGTTTTTT. Translated: CASSLSGGVTGELFF.